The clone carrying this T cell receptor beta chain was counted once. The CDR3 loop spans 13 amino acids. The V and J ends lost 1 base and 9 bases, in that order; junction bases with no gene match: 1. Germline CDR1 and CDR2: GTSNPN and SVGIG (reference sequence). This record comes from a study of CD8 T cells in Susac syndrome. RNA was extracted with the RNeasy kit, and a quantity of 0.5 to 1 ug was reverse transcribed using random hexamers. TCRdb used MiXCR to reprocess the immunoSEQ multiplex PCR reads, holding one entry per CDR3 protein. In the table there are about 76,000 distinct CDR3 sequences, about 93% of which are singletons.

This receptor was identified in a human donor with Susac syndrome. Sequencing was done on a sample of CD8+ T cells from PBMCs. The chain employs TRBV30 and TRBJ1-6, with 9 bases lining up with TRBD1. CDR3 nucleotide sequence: TGTGCCTGGAGTGAGACAGGGGGTTCACCCCTCCACTTT. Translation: CAWSETGGSPLHF. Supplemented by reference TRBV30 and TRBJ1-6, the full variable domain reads SQTIHQWPATLVQPVGSPLSLECTVEGTSNPNLYWYRQAAGRGLQLLFYSVGIGQISSEVPQNLSASRPQDRQFILSSKKLLLSDSGFYLCAWSETGGSPLHFGNGTRLTVT.